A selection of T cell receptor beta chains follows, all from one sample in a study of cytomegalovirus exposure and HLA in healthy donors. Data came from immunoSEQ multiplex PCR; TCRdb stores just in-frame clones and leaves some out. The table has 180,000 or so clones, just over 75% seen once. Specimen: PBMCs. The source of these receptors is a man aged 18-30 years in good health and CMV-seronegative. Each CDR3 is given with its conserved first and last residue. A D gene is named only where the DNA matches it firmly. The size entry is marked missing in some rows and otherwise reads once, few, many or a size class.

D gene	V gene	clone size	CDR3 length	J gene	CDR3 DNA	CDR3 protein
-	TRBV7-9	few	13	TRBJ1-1	TGTGCCAGCAGCACTACAGGGAACACTGAAGCTTTCTTT	CASSTTGNTEAFF
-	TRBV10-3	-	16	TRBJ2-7	TGTGCCATCAGTGAGTCGTCAGCGGGTCCCGCCTACGAGCAGTACTTC	CAISESSAGPAYEQYF
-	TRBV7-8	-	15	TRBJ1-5	TGTGCCAGCAGCTTAGCCCCCTATAGCAATCAGCCCCAGCATTTT	CASSLAPYSNQPQHF
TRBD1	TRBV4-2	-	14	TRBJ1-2	TGTGCCAGCAGCCACAGGGGGCTCGGCTATGGCTACACCTTC	CASSHRGLGYGYTF
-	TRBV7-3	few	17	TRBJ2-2	TGTGCCAGCAGCTTATCACCCGGCAGCGCTAACACCGGGGAGCTGTTTTTT	CASSLSPGSANTGELFF
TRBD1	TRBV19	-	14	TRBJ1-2	TGTGCCAGTAGTCGACAGGGATTTAACTATGGCTACACCTTC	CASSRQGFNYGYTF
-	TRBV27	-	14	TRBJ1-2	TGTGCCAGCAGTACCCTGGGAGGGGACTATGGCTACACCTTC	CASSTLGGDYGYTF
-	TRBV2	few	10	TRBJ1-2	TGTGCCAGCACCAGGGATGGCTACACCTTC	CASTRDGYTF
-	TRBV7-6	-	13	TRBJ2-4	TGTGCCAGCAGCTTAGGAGAGGGAAACATTCAGTACTTC	CASSLGEGNIQYF
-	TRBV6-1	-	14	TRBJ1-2	TGTGCCAGCAGATTGGCAGGGGTCACCTATGGCTACACCTTC	CASRLAGVTYGYTF
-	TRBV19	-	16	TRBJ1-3	TGTGCCAGTAGTGCTATACGAGAGGGATCTGGAAACACCATATATTTT	CASSAIREGSGNTIYF
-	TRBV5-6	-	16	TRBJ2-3	TGTGCCAGCAGCTATAACAGGATGATCAGCACAGATACGCAGTATTTT	CASSYNRMISTDTQYF
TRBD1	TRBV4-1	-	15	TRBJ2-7	TGCGCCAGCAGCCACCCCGGACAGGGGGCCTACGAGCAGTACTTC	CASSHPGQGAYEQYF
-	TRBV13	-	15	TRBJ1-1	TGTGCCAGCAGCTTAGGCGGGATAGGGAACACTGAAGCTTTCTTT	CASSLGGIGNTEAFF
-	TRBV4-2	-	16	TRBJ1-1	TGTGCCAGCAGCCTGGGGGTTCGACAGGAAAACACTGAAGCTTTCTTT	CASSLGVRQENTEAFF
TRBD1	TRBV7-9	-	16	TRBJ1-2	TGTGCCAGCAGCTTAGCGCTGGGACAGGGGGCGGTAGGCTACACCTTC	CASSLALGQGAVGYTF